This T cell receptor beta chain was sequenced for a study of T cell responses to AZD1222 COVID-19 vaccine. There are 16 residues in the CDR3. J gave up 2 bases and V 5 bases, and 6 bases lay outside the gene matches. The germline CDR1 and CDR2 sequences are LGHNA and YSLEER. Study-wide findings and caveats: Just six AZD1222 recipients were seropositive at baseline.

The method was immunoSEQ multiplex PCR; TCRdb's version includes in-frame clones alone and lacks a portion of them. There are about 59,000 clones in the sample; 85% to 90% occur only once, and under 6.5% lies in the top ten. To note about this clone: Its antigen remains unknown.

Source: peripheral blood, taken 28 days after the second AZD1222 dose. The chain carries TRBV4-3 and TRBJ2-3, with 11 nucleotides matching TRBD2. The clonotype was recovered from an adult who received the AZD1222 COVID-19 vaccine. The CDR3 is CASSFGTSGVTDTQYF. The DNA for the CDR3 is TGCGCCAGCAGCTTCGGGACTAGCGGCGTCACAGATACGCAGTATTTT.